This TCR beta chain was found in a study of blood T cell repertoires in COVID-19. V lost 0 bases, J lost 1 base, and 13 bases lay in between. CDR1 and CDR2 (germline): SGHRS, YFSETQ. This CDR3 region has 16 residues. Using immunoSEQ multiplex PCR, the repertoire was profiled, and TCRdb retains in-frame clones only, with some absent. The table lists 300,000 or so clones, approximately 90% of them singletons. This chain uses TRBV5-1 with TRBJ1-1; D gene unclear. The sequenced sample consisted of peripheral blood. The receptor was isolated from a woman in her 30s with COVID-19, enrolled during active disease. In DNA form, the CDR3 reads TGCGCCAGCAGCTTGGGTGTAGACTTGGGGAACACTGAAGCTTTCTTT. As protein: CASSLGVDLGNTEAFF.